This TCR beta chain was found in a study of T cell responses to AZD1222 COVID-19 vaccine. The study, taken as a whole, reports: Donors in the cohort were predominantly white British and more often female, and clonal diversity was possibly underestimated. When two AZD1222 doses had been given, Spike-specific TCR breadth and depth rose. There were vaccine-associated CD4 TCRs across spike, dominant at 160-218 and 743-854. Seropositivity was recorded at baseline in only a handful of AZD1222 recipients.

The method was immunoSEQ multiplex PCR; TCRdb's version includes in-frame clones alone and lacks a portion of them. The data show 150,000 to 200,000 clones, with roughly 87% seen just once and approximately 5.9% held by the top ten. With respect to this clone: Its specificity is not known.

This CDR3 has 15 residues. CDR1 SGHRS and CDR2 YFSETQ come from the germline V gene. V lost 4 bases to trimming and J lost 5 bases, with 15 bases between them. This receptor was taken from an adult who received the AZD1222 COVID-19 vaccine. The sequencing here drew on peripheral blood, taken 28 days after the second AZD1222 dose. The chain couples TRBV5-1 to TRBJ1-4; D perhaps matches TRBD1 (6 bases). CDR3 coding DNA: TGCGCCAGCAGCCTGGGGGCGGGGGTAAATGAAAAACTGTTTTTT. It translates to CASSLGAGVNEKLFF. Full variable domain (outside the CDR3, taken from reference TRBV5-1 and TRBJ1-4): KAGVTQTPRYLIKTRGQQVTLSCSPISGHRSVSWYQQTPGQGLQFLFEYFSETQRNKGNFPGRFSGRQFSNSRSEMNVSTLELGDSALYLCASSLGAGVNEKLFFGSGTQLSVL.